This T cell receptor beta chain is from a study of blood T cell repertoires in COVID-19. Study-level information: T cells, B-cell-depleted T cells, or PBMCs provided the cDNA or gDNA that served as material.

This clone was counted a single time. TCRdb keeps only in-frame clones here, not all; method: immunoSEQ multiplex PCR. In the table there are about 220,000 clones, roughly 80% of which are singletons. The clonotype was recovered from a human donor in a cohort sampled during active COVID-19. Specimen: peripheral blood.

CDR3 coding DNA: TGTGCCAGCAGCCCCGGGACCAGAGGGGGTGAAAAACTGTTTTTT. This sequence encodes CASSPGTRGGEKLFF. V is TRBV7-9 and J is TRBJ1-4; TRBD1 might be the D (6 bases). The CDR3 totals 15 residues. V was trimmed by 5 bases and J by 7 bases, leaving 17 bases between them. CDR1 SEHNR and CDR2 FQNEAQ come from the germline V gene (reference sequence). Based on the CDR3 plus reference TRBV7-9 and TRBJ1-4, the full variable domain is DTGVSQNPRHKITKRGQNVTFRCDPISEHNRLYWYRQTLGQGPEFLTYFQNEAQLEKSRLLSDRFSAERPKGSFSTLEIQRTEQGDSAMYLCASSPGTRGGEKLFFGSGTQLSVL.